This entry describes one TCR beta chain. This CDR3 region has 14 residues. Trimming pared 5 bases from V and 4 bases from J, leaving 13 bases between. Per germline, CDR1 SGHRS and CDR2 YFSETQ. The data were taken from a study of blood T cell repertoires in COVID-19. Study overall: Material from acute and convalescent COVID-19 was sourced from the United States, Italy and Spain. The cDNA or gDNA used as material had been derived from T cells, B-cell-depleted T cells, or PBMCs.

The data were produced by immunoSEQ multiplex PCR, yet TCRdb's version contains in-frame clones alone and is incomplete. The sample lists under 300,000 clones; 70% to 75% were seen once. J is TRBJ2-1 and V is TRBV5-1; TRBD1 might be the D (6 bases). The sequence was obtained from a woman older than 75 with acute or convalescent COVID-19. Input material: peripheral blood. The CDR3 here is CASRSDRPYNEQFF. CDR3 nucleotide sequence: TGCGCCAGCAGATCCGACAGGCCATACAATGAGCAGTTCTTC.